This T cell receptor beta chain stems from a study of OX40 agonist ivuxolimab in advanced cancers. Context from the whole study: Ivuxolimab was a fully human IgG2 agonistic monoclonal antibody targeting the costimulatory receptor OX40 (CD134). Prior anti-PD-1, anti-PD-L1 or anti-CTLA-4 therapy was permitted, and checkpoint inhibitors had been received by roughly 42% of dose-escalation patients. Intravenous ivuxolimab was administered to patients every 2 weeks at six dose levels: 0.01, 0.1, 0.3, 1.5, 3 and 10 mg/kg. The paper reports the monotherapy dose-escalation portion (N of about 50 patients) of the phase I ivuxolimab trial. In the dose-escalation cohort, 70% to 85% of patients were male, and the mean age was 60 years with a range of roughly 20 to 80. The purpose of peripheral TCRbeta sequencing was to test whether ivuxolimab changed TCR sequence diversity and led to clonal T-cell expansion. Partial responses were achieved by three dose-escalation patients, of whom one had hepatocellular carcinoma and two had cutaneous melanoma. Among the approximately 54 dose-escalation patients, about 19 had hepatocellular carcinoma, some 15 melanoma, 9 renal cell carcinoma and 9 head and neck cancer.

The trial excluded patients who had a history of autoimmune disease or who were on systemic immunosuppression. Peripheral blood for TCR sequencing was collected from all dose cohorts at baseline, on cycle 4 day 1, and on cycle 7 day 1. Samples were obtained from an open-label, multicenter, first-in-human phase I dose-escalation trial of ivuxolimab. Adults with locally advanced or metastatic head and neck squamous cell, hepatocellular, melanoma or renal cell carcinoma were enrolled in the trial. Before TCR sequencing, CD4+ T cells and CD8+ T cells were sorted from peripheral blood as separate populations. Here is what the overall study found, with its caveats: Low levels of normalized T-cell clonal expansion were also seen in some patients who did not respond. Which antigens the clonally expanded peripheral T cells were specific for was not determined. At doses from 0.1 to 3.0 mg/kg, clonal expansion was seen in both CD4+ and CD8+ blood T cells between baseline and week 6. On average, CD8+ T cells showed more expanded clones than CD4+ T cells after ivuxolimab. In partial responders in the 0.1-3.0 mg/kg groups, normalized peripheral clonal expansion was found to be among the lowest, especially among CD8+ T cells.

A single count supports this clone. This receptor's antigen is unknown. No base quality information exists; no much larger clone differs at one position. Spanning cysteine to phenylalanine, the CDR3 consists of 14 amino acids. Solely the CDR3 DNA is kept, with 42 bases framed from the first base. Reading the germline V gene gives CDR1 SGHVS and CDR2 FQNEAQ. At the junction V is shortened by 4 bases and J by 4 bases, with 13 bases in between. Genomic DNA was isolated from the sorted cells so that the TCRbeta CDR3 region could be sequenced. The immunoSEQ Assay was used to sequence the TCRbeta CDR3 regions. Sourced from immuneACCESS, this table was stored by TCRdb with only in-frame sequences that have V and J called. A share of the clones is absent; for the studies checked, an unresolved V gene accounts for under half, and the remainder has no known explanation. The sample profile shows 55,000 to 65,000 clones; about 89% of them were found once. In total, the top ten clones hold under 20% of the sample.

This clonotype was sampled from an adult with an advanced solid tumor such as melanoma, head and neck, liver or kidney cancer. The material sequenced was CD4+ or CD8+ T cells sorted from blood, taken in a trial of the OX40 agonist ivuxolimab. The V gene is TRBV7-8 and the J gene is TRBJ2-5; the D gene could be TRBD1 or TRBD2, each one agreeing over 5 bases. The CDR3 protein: CASSSTKGPETQYF. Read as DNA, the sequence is TGTGCCAGCAGCTCCACCAAGGGACCAGAGACCCAGTACTTC.